This T cell receptor beta chain was captured by sequencing in a study of T cells expressing NK-cell markers. About the research overall: With respect to HCMV, most of the eight sequenced donors were seropositive, and one was seronegative.

Libraries used 5'RACE template switching adding universal primer site and UMIs. TCRdb reanalyzed the 5' RACE reads and collapses them to one entry per CDR3 protein, without DNA. This sample's clone table lists almost 450,000 distinct CDR3 sequences. The sequenced material came from blood T cells: a sorted CD56 or NKG2C T cell subset, CD4+ or CD8+ T cells, or bulk PBMC T cells (not recorded which). This sequence originates from a woman between 18 and 70 years old in good health.

The CDR3 here is CSASLTYNEQFF. The rearrangement links TRBV20-1 to TRBJ2-1. Germline CDR1 reads DFQATT; CDR2 reads SNEGSKA (reference sequence). CDR3 length: 12 amino acids.